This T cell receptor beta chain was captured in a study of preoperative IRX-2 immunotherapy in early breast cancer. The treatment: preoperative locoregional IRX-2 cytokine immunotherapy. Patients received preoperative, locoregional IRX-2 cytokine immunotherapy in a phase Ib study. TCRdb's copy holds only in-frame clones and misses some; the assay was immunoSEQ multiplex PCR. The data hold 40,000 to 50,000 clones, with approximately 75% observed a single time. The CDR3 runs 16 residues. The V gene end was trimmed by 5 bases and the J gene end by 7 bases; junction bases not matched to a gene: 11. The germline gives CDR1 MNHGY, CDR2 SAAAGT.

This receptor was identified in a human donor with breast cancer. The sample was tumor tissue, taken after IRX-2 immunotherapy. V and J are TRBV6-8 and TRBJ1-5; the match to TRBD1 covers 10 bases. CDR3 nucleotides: TGTGCCAGCAGTGGACGGGACAGGGGATTCGGGCAGCCCCAGCATTTT. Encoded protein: CASSGRDRGFGQPQHF.